These 21 T cell receptor beta chains were all obtained from the same sample, sequenced in a study of T cells in Graves' hyperthyroidism and ophthalmopathy. TCR beta CDR3 regions were amplified from RNA transcripts. A set of HTBI primers served as the primers for a first-round RT-PCR of the TCR CDR3. TCRdb used MiXCR to reprocess the multiplex PCR reads, holding one entry per CDR3 protein. The sample lists around 380,000 distinct CDR3 sequences, about 13% occurring once. The sequenced sample was blood. Receptors were obtained from a man aged 25 to 40 with Graves' hyperthyroidism that later progressed to Graves' ophthalmopathy.

In this sample, this clonotype turned up a few times. The chain recombines TRBV6-1 with TRBJ1-1; possibly TRBD1 for D (5 bases). The V end lost 5 bases, the J end lost 11 bases, and 6 bases lay between the germline ends. This CDR3 comprises 9 residues. Germline V gives CDR1 MNHNS, CDR2 SASEGT. CDR3 DNA sequence: TGTGCCAGCAGTCGGGGGGCTTTCTTT. Translating gives CASSRGAFF.

This clonotype has a count of ten or more. The rearrangement uses TRBV28 and TRBJ1-1; 7 bases are shared with TRBD1. The CDR3 has 14 residues. CDR1 and CDR2 from the germline V gene are MDHEN and SYDVKM. V dropped 6 bases and J dropped 1; count of bases not matched to a gene: 5. The CDR3 DNA follows: TGTGCCAGCAGGCGACAGGGTGGGAACACTGAAGCTTTCTTT. Translation gives CASRRQGGNTEAFF.

This clonotype was seen ten or more times. The chain combines TRBV11-2 with TRBJ2-2; D is uncertain. Trimming removed 1 base from V and 0 bases from J, with 6 bases in between. The CDR3 is made up of 15 amino acids. Germline CDR1 reads SGHAT; CDR2 reads FQNNGV. CDR3 protein: CASSLAFANTGELFF. In DNA, the CDR3 is TGTGCCAGCAGCTTAGCGTTCGCGAACACCGGGGAGCTGTTTTTT.

The chain has TRBV6-1 and TRBJ2-3; 7 bases are a match to TRBD1. V shed 7 bases and J 2 bases; nucleotides not matched to a gene: 6. The germline gives CDR1 MNHNS, CDR2 SASEGT. The CDR3 has 14 residues. The CDR3 region has the DNA TGTGCCAGCACACGCGGACAGGTCACAGATACGCAGTATTTT. Translation gives CASTRGQVTDTQYF.

This sequence joins TRBV13 and TRBJ2-7; D remains ambiguous. V was clipped by 6 bases and J by 3 bases, with 21 bases between them. Germline-derived CDR1 and CDR2 are PRHDT and FYEKMQ (reference sequence). CDR3 length: 16 residues. The CDR3 nucleotides read TGTGCCAGCAGTCGAAGTCTCAGGATGGGGAACTACGAGCAGTACTTC. Protein: CASSRSLRMGNYEQYF.

This clonotype was counted many times. This chain joins TRBV2 and TRBJ1-4, with TRBD1 as a possible D gene (5 bases). V lost 6 bases and J lost 8, with 19 bases in between. The germline V gene encodes CDR1 SNHLY and CDR2 FYNNEI. There are 15 residues in the CDR3. The CDR3, as DNA: TGTGCCAGCAGCAGGGCCCTTCCCCGAGGGGAAAAACTGTTTTTT. Its translation: CASSRALPRGEKLFF.

This clonotype showed up many times. The V call is TRBV20-1, the J call TRBJ1-2; TRBD1 might be the D (5 bases). Germline CDR1 DFQATT, CDR2 SNEGSKA (reference sequence). This CDR3 has 11 amino acids. CDR3 in DNA: TGCAGGGCGAGGGGAATAAACGGCTACACCTTC. The encoded protein is CRARGINGYTF.

This clonotype has a handful of counts. The CDR3 coding sequence is TGTGCCAGCAGTTACTCGACACAGCCTAGGGGTGGCTACACCTTC. Residues: CASSYSTQPRGGYTF. The rearrangement links TRBV6-5 to TRBJ1-2; a possible D gene is TRBD1 (5 bases). The V gene lost 0 bases and the J gene lost 7 bases, with 15 bases spanning the gap. Germline CDR1 and CDR2: MNHEY and SVGAGI. The CDR3 is 15 amino acids.

This clonotype was detected ten times or more. J is TRBJ1-5 and V is TRBV24-1, with D possibly matching TRBD1 (5 bases). This CDR3 region has 13 residues. The V gene's germline CDR1 is KGHDR and CDR2 SFDVKD. Trimming removed 2 bases at V and 6 bases at J, with 7 bases between. The CDR3 nucleotides are TGTGCCACCAGTGATTGGGGGGGTCAGCCCCAGCATTTT. Protein product: CATSDWGGQPQHF.

As to this clonotype: This may be a read error, as it is one base from a much larger clone. The chain links TRBV28 to TRBJ1-5; D uncertain. Germline CDR1 MDHEN, CDR2 SYDVKM. The V end lost 4 bases, the J end lost 4 bases, and 14 bases lay between the germline ends. The CDR3 is made up of 15 amino acids. The CDR3: CASSSVGIHNQPQHF. CDR3 bases: TGTGCCAGCAGTTCGGTAGGGATTCATAATCAGCCCCAGCATTTT. The whole variable domain, remainder taken from reference TRBV28 and TRBJ1-5, is DVKVTQSSRYLVKRTGEKVFLECVQDMDHENMFWYRQDPGLGLRLIYFSYDVKMKEKGDIPEGYSVSREKKERFSLILESASTNQTSMYLCASSSVGIHNQPQHFGDGTRLSIL.

This clonotype was recorded a few times. The chain uses TRBV28 and TRBJ2-7, with TRBD1 identical over 7 bases. CDR1 MDHEN and CDR2 SYDVKM come from the germline V gene. This CDR3 spans 12 amino acids. V dropped 4 bases and J dropped 7; count of bases not matched to a gene: 4. The CDR3 protein is CASSSPGQEQYF. In DNA form, the CDR3 reads TGTGCCAGCAGTTCCCCGGGACAGGAGCAGTACTTC.

This clonotype was counted many times. This chain connects TRBV30 to TRBJ2-5; no clear D. The CDR3 is 11 amino acids. V was shortened by 5 bases and J by 5 bases, with 9 bases between the two germline ends. The germline CDR1 and CDR2 sequences are GTSNPN and SVGIG (reference sequence). CDR3 protein: CAWGHGETQYF. The CDR3 bases are TGTGCCTGGGGCCATGGGGAGACCCAGTACTTC.

Ten or more counts support this clonotype. The genes are TRBV7-8 and TRBJ2-3, with TRBD1 matching 8 bases. V was pared by 0 bases and J by 6 bases, with 5 bases of the junction left unmatched. The CDR3 loop spans 15 amino acids. Germline-derived CDR1 and CDR2 are SGHVS and FQNEAQ. The CDR3 loop reads CASSLAQGAGDTQYF. DNA of the CDR3: TGTGCCAGCAGCTTAGCGCAGGGGGCAGGCGATACGCAGTATTTT.

This clonotype was seen a few times. The rearrangement uses TRBV11-2 and TRBJ2-7; 9 bases are a match to TRBD1. Germline V gene data show CDR1 as SGHAT and CDR2 as FQNNGV. The CDR3 spans 15 residues. V lost 1 base to trimming and J lost 5 bases; unmatched junction nucleotides: 6. CDR3: CASSLVGTGTDEQYF. The CDR3 DNA sequence: TGTGCCAGCAGCTTAGTCGGGACAGGGACTGACGAGCAGTACTTC.

V gene TRBV5-1 combines with J gene TRBJ2-5, with 8 bases lining up with TRBD2. CDR1 is SGHRS, CDR2 YFSETQ, per germline. The CDR3 spans 17 residues. V lost 1 base to trimming and J lost 5 bases; unmatched junction nucleotides: 13. The CDR3 nucleotides are TGCGCCAGCAGCTTGTTCCCTAGCGGGTCGGCGGGGGAGACCCAGTACTTC. Translated, it gives CASSLFPSGSAGETQYF.

The chain is built from TRBV20-1 and TRBJ2-5, with 7 nucleotides matching TRBD1. Germline lookup yields CDR1 DFQATT and CDR2 SNEGSKA (reference sequence). Trimming cost V 6 bases and J 1 base; bases outside gene matches: 5. The CDR3 runs 13 residues. The CDR3 DNA reads as TGCAGTGCCCCAGGGACAGCCCAAGAGACCCAGTACTTC. This translates into CSAPGTAQETQYF.

This clonotype was seen repeatedly, ten times or more. The V gene is TRBV5-5, the J gene TRBJ2-7; D unclear. V lost 2 bases to trimming and J lost 5 bases, with 11 bases between them. This CDR3 is built from 13 residues. CDR1 SGHKS and CDR2 YYEKEE come from the germline V gene (reference sequence). CDR3 nucleotide sequence: TGTGCCAGCAGCTTAGCCGGACGCAACGAGCAGTACTTC. Its protein product is CASSLAGRNEQYF.

This clonotype was seen repeatedly, ten times or more. This chain links TRBV5-1 with TRBJ2-7, with 8 bases that match TRBD1. Germline V gives CDR1 SGHRS, CDR2 YFSETQ. J lost 6 bases, V lost 4 bases, and 9 bases had no gene match. This CDR3 is built from 14 residues. CDR3 coding DNA: TGCGCCAGCAGCCCGGACAGGGAATTGGGCGAGCAGTACTTC. It is translated as CASSPDRELGEQYF.

This sequence joins TRBV12-3 or TRBV12-4 and TRBJ2-7; D tentatively reads TRBD1 or TRBD2 (5 bases each). V dropped 6 bases and J dropped 0 bases, with 12 bases sitting between them. The CDR3 runs 14 residues. This chain's CDR3 is CASRPGTASYEQYF. Here the CDR3 DNA reads TGTGCCAGCAGGCCCGGGACGGCCTCCTACGAGCAGTACTTC.

The chain couples TRBV11-3 to TRBJ2-1, with 7 bases lining up with TRBD2. V lost 4 bases to trimming and J lost 8 bases; unmatched junction nucleotides: 11. Germline loops: CDR1 SGHNT, CDR2 YENEEA. This CDR3 has 15 residues. CDR3 DNA: TGTGCCAGCAGCTCCGCGGGGGAGGTTGTCTATGAGCAGTTCTTC. Translation: CASSSAGEVVYEQFF.

This clonotype has a handful of counts. The chain uses TRBV3-1 and TRBJ1-3; D might be TRBD1 (5 bases). Germline CDR1 LGHDT, CDR2 YNNKEL (reference sequence). The CDR3 spans 13 residues. With 7 bases removed from V and 7 bases from J, the gap between germline ends came to 14 bases. In nucleotides, the CDR3 is TGTGCCAGCACCCCTGGGCCAGGGAACACCATATATTTT. It translates to CASTPGPGNTIYF.